The present T cell receptor beta chain was sequenced within a study of shared clonotypes between healthy human individuals. This clone was picked up one time. Other nucleotide sequences in the sample specify the same CDR3. This CDR3 has 13 residues. The germline V gene encodes CDR1 SQVTM and CDR2 ANQGSEA. V was cut by 4 bases and J by 4 bases, with 12 bases left in between. Generated by immunoSEQ multiplex PCR, the TCRdb table keeps only in-frame clones and is missing some. The table includes a few million clones, more than 80% detected once. V and J are TRBV29-1 and TRBJ2-3; the D gene is possibly TRBD1 (5 bases). Sequenced: naive CD4+ T cells sorted from blood. Subset: CD45RA+ positively selected. This receptor was identified in a man younger than 35 in good health. CDR3: CSVVGQGADTQYF. The CDR3 DNA follows: TGCAGCGTTGTAGGGCAGGGTGCAGATACGCAGTATTTT.